Included here is one T cell receptor (beta chain) sequence, with context. This clonotype was recorded a few times. The antigen it recognizes is unknown. Per-base quality was not reported, and no clone a single base away is much larger than it. The library was built by means of RT-PCR. Sequencing took place on an Illumina HiSeq 2500. The raw public reads went through TCRdb reprocessing: fastp at Q25, MiXCR clone calling, in-frame beta chains kept. Identical CDR3 proteins give one entry, which carries the most common genes and DNA. This sample has under 850,000 distinct CDR3 sequences in its table, and less than 20% of those were observed once. Of the sample, 11% falls within the top ten clones. This sample was taken from a study of response to subunit inactivated influenza vaccine listed by TCRdb under 2018. Study-wide context: To follow how T cells responded to a trivalent subunit inactivated influenza vaccine, the researchers relied on deep quantitative profiling of the T cell receptor repertoire.

Study-wide conclusions, independent of this receptor: It was suggested by the authors that each seasonal influenza vaccination may recruit only a limited number of new T cells.

The material sequenced was PBMCs from blood, taken about 5 days after vaccination. This receptor was identified in a man aged 45-60 years who received an inactivated influenza vaccine. Donor details come from another sample of the same person, matched by shared clones.

Here the CDR3 is given as CASSGRGAGWRNEQFF. In nucleotides, the sequence is TGTGCCAGCAGCGGACGAGGAGCGGGGTGGAGGAATGAGCAGTTCTTC. The rearrangement combines TRBV11-2 with TRBJ2-1; 7 bases in the junction line up with TRBD2. From the cysteine through the phenylalanine, the CDR3 covers 16 amino acids. This entry keeps only the CDR3 DNA: 48 bases, framed from base 1. Relative to germline, V is missing 5 bases and J is missing 7 bases, with 14 bases of the junction outside any gene match. Reading the germline V gene gives CDR1 SGHAT and CDR2 FQNNGV.